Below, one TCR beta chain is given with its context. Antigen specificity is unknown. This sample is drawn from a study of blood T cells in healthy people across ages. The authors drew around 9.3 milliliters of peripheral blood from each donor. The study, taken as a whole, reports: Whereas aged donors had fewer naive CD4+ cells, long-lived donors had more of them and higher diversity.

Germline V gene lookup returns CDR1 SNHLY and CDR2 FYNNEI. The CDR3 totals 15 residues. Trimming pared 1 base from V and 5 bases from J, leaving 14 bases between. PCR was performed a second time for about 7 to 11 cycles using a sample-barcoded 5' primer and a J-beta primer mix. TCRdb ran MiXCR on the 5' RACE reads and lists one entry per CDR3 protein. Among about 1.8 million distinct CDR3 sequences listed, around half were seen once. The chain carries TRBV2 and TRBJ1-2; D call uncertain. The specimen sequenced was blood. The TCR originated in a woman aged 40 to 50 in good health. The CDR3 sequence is CASSEDTARWYGYTF. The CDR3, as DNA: TGTGCCAGCAGTGAAGATACGGCCCGATGGTATGGCTACACCTTC.